A selection of T cell receptor beta chains follows, all from one sample in a study of blood T cell repertoires in COVID-19. Method: immunoSEQ multiplex PCR; TCRdb's copy keeps in-frame clones and lacks some. The sample records approximately 54,000 clones, about 83% being singletons. What was sequenced was peripheral blood. These receptors were obtained from a man over 45 with acute or convalescent COVID-19. Both conserved end residues are part of each CDR3. The D gene is left open where the match is weak. Size is stated for part of the rows, as once, few or many counts, or as a class when the clone is expanded.

TRBJ2-7 | - | TRBV19 | TRBD1 | CASKPGQGPYEQYF | TGTGCCAGTAAACCGGGACAGGGACCCTACGAGCAGTACTTC
TRBJ1-6 | - | TRBV7-3 | - | CASSLMGQVNNSPLHF | TGTGCCAGCAGCTTAATGGGACAAGTAAACAATTCACCCCTCCACTTT
TRBJ1-1 | - | TRBV10-3 | - | CAISAVTENTEAFF | TGTGCCATCAGTGCCGTGACAGAGAACACTGAAGCTTTCTTT
TRBJ1-1 | - | TRBV7-9 | - | CASSLAGGNTEAFF | TGTGCCAGCAGCTTAGCCGGCGGGAACACTGAAGCTTTCTTT
TRBJ1-2 | - | TRBV28 | - | CAIVDSYGYTF | TGTGCCATCGTGGACAGCTATGGCTACACCTTC
TRBJ1-6 | few | TRBV30 | TRBD1 | CAWSVLDRALHF | TGTGCCTGGAGTGTACTAGACAGGGCCCTCCACTTT
TRBJ2-2 | - | TRBV25-1 | TRBD1 | CASSEYQTGAVGAGELFF | TGTGCCAGCAGTGAATATCAAACAGGGGCCGTAGGGGCCGGGGAGCTGTTTTTT
TRBJ1-2 | - | TRBV5-8 | - | CASTPPLPGNGYTF | TGTGCCAGCACGCCCCCCCTTCCGGGGAATGGCTACACCTTC
TRBJ1-6 | - | TRBV11-3 | TRBD1 | CASSFGQDNSPLHF | TGTGCCAGCAGCTTTGGACAGGATAATTCACCCCTCCACTTT
TRBJ1-3 | - | TRBV12-3/TRBV12-4 | - | CASSLGFDTIYF | TGTGCCAGCAGTTTAGGTTTCGACACCATATATTTT
TRBJ2-1 | - | TRBV6-1 | - | CASSEAGRIHNEQFF | TGTGCCAGCAGTGAAGCGGGCAGAATACACAATGAGCAGTTCTTC
TRBJ1-1 | - | TRBV27 | - | CASSLSTGFRTEAFF | TGTGCCAGCAGTTTATCCACGGGTTTTCGCACTGAAGCTTTCTTT
TRBJ2-3 | - | TRBV30 | - | CAWSVSSRTDTQYF | TGTGCCTGGAGTGTATCGTCGCGAACAGATACGCAGTATTTT
TRBJ1-5 | - | TRBV9 | - | CASSVGDNQPQHF | TGTGCCAGCAGCGTGGGAGACAATCAGCCCCAGCATTTT
TRBJ2-2 | - | TRBV18 | - | CASSFSTVFGNTGELFF | TGTGCCAGCTCATTTAGTACCGTTTTTGGGAACACCGGGGAGCTGTTTTTT
TRBJ1-5 | - | TRBV6-1 | TRBD1 | CASSELGQGIQPQHF | TGTGCCAGCAGTGAATTGGGACAGGGGATTCAGCCCCAGCATTTT
TRBJ2-1 | - | TRBV7-9 | TRBD2 | CASSLGLADYNEQFF | TGTGCCAGCAGCTTAGGACTAGCGGACTACAATGAGCAGTTCTTC
TRBJ2-5 | - | TRBV18 | - | CASSPPIQETQYF | TGTGCCAGCTCACCACCTATCCAAGAGACCCAGTACTTC
TRBJ1-1 | - | TRBV11-2 | TRBD1 | CASSPGTVMNTEAFF | TGTGCCAGCAGCCCCGGGACAGTCATGAACACTGAAGCTTTCTTT
TRBJ2-1 | once | TRBV11-2 | TRBD1 | CASSLVPGQGGTEQFF | TGTGCCAGCAGCTTAGTCCCGGGACAGGGAGGGACTGAGCAGTTCTTC
TRBJ2-5 | - | TRBV6-1 | - | CASSENRDRGKTQYF | TGTGCCAGCAGTGAAAACCGGGACCGGGGGAAGACCCAGTACTTC
TRBJ1-4 | few | TRBV5-8 | - | CASSLGTVATNEKLFF | TGTGCCAGCAGCTTGGGAACAGTTGCAACTAATGAAAAACTGTTTTTT
TRBJ1-1 | - | TRBV11-2 | - | CASSFMTGRNTEAFF | TGTGCCAGCAGCTTCATGACAGGACGGAACACTGAAGCTTTCTTT
TRBJ1-1 | once | TRBV9 | - | CASSPRGGNTEAFF | TGTGCCAGCAGCCCTAGGGGGGGCAATACTGAAGCTTTCTTT
TRBJ2-7 | - | TRBV11-2 | TRBD1 | CASSLGQGDYEQYF | TGTGCCAGCAGCTTAGGTCAGGGGGATTACGAGCAGTACTTC
TRBJ2-7 | - | TRBV14 | - | CASSSLPGPRGKQYF | TGTGCCAGCAGCTCTCTACCGGGGCCCCGGGGGAAGCAGTACTTC
TRBJ2-7 | - | TRBV9 | - | CASSVVGSSYEQYF | TGTGCCAGCAGCGTAGTGGGCAGTTCCTACGAGCAGTACTTC
TRBJ1-5 | - | TRBV6-5 | TRBD1 | CASRHRTGTNQPQHF | TGTGCCAGCAGACACAGGACAGGGACTAATCAGCCCCAGCATTTT
TRBJ1-5 | - | TRBV18 | TRBD1 | CASSVNRGSNQPQHF | TGTGCCAGCTCAGTAAACAGGGGCAGCAATCAGCCCCAGCATTTT
TRBJ2-3 | - | TRBV4-2 | TRBD2 | CASSQDREGGKDTQYF | TGTGCCAGCAGCCAAGATCGGGAGGGCGGGAAGGATACGCAGTATTTT
TRBJ1-1 | - | TRBV6-5 | - | CASSPRVRLNTEAFF | TGTGCCAGCAGCCCCAGGGTAAGGTTGAACACTGAAGCTTTCTTT
TRBJ2-5 | - | TRBV5-1 | - | CASSLGGGAETQYF | TGCGCCAGCAGCTTGGGAGGGGGGGCCGAGACCCAGTACTTC
TRBJ1-5 | - | TRBV27 | TRBD1 | CASRPDRTTKYQPQHF | TGTGCCAGCAGGCCGGACAGGACCACGAAGTATCAGCCCCAGCATTTT
TRBJ2-2 | once | TRBV6-4 | - | CASSPNAGYGELFF | TGTGCCAGCAGTCCTAACGCGGGATACGGGGAGCTGTTTTTT
TRBJ2-2 | - | TRBV2 | TRBD1 | CASSVPGTGFNTGELFF | TGTGCCAGCAGTGTGCCCGGGACAGGGTTTAACACCGGGGAGCTGTTTTTT
TRBJ1-6 | - | TRBV6-1 | - | CASKDGAFGVSPLHF | TGTGCCAGCAAGGATGGAGCGTTCGGCGTTTCACCCCTCCACTTT
TRBJ2-1 | - | TRBV5-5 | TRBD2 | CASSFSGVVYNEQFF | TGTGCCAGCAGCTTTAGCGGGGTCGTGTACAATGAGCAGTTCTTC